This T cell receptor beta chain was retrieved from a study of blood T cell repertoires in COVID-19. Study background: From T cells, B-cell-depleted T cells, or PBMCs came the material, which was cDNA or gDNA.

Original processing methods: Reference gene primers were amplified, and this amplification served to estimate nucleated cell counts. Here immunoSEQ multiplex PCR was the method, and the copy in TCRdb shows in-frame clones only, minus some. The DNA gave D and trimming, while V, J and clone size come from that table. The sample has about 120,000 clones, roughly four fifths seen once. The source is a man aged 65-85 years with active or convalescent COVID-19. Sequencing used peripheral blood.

The CDR3 region has the DNA TGTGCCAGCAGCTTAGATCCGAGTCAGCCCCAGCATTTT. This gives the protein CASSLDPSQPQHF. The V and J genes are TRBV7-2 and TRBJ1-5; D call uncertain. The V end lost 1 base, the J end lost 6 bases, and 7 bases lay between the germline ends. The CDR3 sequence is 13 residues long. In germline, CDR1 is SGHTA, CDR2 FQGNSA.